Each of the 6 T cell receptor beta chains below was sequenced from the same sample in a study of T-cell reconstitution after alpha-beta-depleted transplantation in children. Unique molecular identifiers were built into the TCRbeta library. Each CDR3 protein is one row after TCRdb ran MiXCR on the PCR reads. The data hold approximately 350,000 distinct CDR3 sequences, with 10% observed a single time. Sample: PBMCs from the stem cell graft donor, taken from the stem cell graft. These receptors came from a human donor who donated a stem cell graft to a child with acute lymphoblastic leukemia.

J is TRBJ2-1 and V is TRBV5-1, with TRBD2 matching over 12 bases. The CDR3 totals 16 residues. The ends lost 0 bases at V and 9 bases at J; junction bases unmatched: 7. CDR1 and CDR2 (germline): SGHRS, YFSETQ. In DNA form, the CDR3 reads TGCGCCAGCAGCTTGGCCACCCTAGCGGGAGGGAGTGAGCAGTTCTTC. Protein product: CASSLATLAGGSEQFF.

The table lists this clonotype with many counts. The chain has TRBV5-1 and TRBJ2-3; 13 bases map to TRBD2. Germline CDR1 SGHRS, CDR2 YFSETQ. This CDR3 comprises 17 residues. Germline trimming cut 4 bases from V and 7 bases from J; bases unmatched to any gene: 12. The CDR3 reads CASSALTGLAGEYTQYF. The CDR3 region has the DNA TGCGCCAGCAGCGCACTGACCGGACTAGCGGGAGAATATACGCAGTATTTT. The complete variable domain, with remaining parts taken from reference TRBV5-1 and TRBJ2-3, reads KAGVTQTPRYLIKTRGQQVTLSCSPISGHRSVSWYQQTPGQGLQFLFEYFSETQRNKGNFPGRFSGRQFSNSRSEMNVSTLELGDSALYLCASSALTGLAGEYTQYFGPGTRLTVL.

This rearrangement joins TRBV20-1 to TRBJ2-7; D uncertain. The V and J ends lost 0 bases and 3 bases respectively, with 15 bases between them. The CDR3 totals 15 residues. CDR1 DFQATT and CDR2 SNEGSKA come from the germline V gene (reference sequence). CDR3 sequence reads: CSARDEKTAYYEQYF. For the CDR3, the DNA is TGCAGTGCTAGAGACGAAAAGACCGCTTACTACGAGCAGTACTTC.

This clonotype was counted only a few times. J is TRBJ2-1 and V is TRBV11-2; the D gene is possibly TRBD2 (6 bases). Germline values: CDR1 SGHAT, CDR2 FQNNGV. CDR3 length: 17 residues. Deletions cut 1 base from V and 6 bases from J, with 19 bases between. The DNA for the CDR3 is TGTGCCAGCAGCTTAGTTCTGGGGGGAGGTCCCTCCAATGAGCAGTTCTTC. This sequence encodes CASSLVLGGGPSNEQFF.

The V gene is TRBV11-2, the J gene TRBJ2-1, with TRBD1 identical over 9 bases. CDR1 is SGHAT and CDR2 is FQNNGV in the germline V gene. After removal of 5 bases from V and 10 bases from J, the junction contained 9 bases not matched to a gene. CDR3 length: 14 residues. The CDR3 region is CASSLGQGGTEQFF. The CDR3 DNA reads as TGTGCCAGCAGCCTGGGACAGGGCGGTACGGAGCAGTTCTTC.

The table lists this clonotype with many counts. In nucleotides, the CDR3 is TGCAGCGTTGAATCGGGAACTGAGCAGTTCTTC. It codes for CSVESGTEQFF. The chain joins TRBV29-1 to TRBJ2-1, with D perhaps TRBD2 (5 bases). V was shortened by 2 bases and J by 9 bases, with 8 bases between the two germline ends. This CDR3 region has 11 residues. Germline lookup yields CDR1 SQVTM and CDR2 ANQGSEA.